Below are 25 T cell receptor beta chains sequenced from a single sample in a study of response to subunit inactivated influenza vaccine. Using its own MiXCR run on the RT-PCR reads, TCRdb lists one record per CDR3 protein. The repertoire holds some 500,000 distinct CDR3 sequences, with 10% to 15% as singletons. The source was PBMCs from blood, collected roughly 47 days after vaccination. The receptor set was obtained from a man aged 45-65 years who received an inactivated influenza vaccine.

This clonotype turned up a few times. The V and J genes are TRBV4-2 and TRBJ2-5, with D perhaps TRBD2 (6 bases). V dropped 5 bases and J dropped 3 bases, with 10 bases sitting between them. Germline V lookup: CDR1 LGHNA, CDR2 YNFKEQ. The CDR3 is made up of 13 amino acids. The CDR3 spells CASSNPGEETQYF. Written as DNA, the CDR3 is TGTGCCAGCAGCAACCCGGGGGAAGAGACCCAGTACTTC.

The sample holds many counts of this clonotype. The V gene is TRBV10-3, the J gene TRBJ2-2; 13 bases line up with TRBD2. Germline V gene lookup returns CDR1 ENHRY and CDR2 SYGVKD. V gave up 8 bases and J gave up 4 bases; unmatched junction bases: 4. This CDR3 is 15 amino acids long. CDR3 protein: CAIGTSGASTGELFF. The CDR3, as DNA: TGTGCCATCGGGACTAGCGGGGCCTCCACCGGGGAGCTGTTTTTT.

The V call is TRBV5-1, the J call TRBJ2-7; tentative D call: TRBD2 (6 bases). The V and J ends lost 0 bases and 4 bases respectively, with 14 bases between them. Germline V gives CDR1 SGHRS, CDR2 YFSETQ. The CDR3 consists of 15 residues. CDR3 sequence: CASSLDARDSYEQYF. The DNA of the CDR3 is TGCGCCAGCAGCTTGGACGCCCGGGACTCATACGAGCAGTACTTC.

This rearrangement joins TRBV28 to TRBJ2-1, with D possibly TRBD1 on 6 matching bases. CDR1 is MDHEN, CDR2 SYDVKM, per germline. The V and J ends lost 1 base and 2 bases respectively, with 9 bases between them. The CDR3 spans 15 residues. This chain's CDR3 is CASSLLGTTYNEQFF. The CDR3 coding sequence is TGTGCCAGCAGTTTATTAGGGACAACCTACAATGAGCAGTTCTTC. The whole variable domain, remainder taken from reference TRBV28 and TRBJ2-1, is DVKVTQSSRYLVKRTGEKVFLECVQDMDHENMFWYRQDPGLGLRLIYFSYDVKMKEKGDIPEGYSVSREKKERFSLILESASTNQTSMYLCASSLLGTTYNEQFFGPGTRLTVL.

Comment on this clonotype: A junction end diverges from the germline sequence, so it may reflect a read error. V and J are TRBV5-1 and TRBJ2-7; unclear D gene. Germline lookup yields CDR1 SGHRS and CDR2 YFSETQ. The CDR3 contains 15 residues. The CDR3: CASSLDRVSTYKQYF. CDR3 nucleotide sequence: TGCGCCAGCAGCTTGGACCGGGTTTCAACCTACAAGCAGTACTTC. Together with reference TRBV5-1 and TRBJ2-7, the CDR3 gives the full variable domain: KAGVTQTPRYLIKTRGQQVTLSCSPISGHRSVSWYQQTPGQGLQFLFEYFSETQRNKGNFPGRFSGRQFSNSRSEMNVSTLELGDSALYLCASSLDRVSTYKQYFGPGTRLTVT.

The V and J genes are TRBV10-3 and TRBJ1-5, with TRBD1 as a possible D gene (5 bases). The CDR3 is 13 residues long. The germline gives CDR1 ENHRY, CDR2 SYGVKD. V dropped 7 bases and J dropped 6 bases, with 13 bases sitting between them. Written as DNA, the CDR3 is TGTGCCATCAATCCAGGGAGCGGTCAGCCCCAGCATTTT. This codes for CAINPGSGQPQHF.

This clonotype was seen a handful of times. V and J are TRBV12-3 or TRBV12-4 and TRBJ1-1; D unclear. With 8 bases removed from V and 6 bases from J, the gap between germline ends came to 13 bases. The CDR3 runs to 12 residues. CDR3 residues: CASAEWFAEAFF. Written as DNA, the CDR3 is TGTGCCAGCGCAGAGTGGTTCGCTGAAGCTTTCTTT.

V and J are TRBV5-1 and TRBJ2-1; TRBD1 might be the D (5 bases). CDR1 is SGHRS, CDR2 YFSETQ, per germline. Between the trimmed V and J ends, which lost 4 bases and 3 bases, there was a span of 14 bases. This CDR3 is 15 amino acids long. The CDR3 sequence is CASSPSGALYNEQFF. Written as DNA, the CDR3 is TGCGCCAGCAGCCCCTCTGGGGCCCTCTACAATGAGCAGTTCTTC.

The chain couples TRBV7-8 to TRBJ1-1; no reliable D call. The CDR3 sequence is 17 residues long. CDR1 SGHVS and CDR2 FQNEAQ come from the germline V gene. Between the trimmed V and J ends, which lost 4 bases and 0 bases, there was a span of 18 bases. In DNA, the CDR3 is TGTGCCAGCAGCTCAAGGGAGGGATTTAGGCTGAACACTGAAGCTTTCTTT. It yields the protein CASSSREGFRLNTEAFF.

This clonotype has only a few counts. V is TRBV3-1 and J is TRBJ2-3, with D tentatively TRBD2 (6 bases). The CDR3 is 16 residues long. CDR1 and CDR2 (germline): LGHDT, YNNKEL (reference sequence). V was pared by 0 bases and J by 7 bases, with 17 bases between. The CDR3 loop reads CASSQDLGLGTHTQYF. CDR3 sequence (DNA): TGTGCCAGCAGCCAAGATCTGGGACTGGGGACCCATACGCAGTATTTT.

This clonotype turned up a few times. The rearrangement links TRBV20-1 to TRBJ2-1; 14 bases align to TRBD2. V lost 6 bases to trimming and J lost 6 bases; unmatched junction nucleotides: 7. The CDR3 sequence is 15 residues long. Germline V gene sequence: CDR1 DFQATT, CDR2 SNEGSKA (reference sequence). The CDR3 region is CSALVGTSGGNEQFF. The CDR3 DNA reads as TGCAGTGCCCTAGTAGGGACTAGCGGGGGCAATGAGCAGTTCTTC.

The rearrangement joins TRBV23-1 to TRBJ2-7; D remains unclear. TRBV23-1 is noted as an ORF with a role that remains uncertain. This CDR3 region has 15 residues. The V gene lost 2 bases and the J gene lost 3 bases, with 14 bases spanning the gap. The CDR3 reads CASSQEAQEIYEQYF. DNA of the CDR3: TGCGCCAGCAGTCAAGAGGCGCAGGAAATCTACGAGCAGTACTTC.

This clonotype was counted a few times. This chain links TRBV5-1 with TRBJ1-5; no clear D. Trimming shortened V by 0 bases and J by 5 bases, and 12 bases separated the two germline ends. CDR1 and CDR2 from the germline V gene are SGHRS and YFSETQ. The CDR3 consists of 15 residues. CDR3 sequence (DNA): TGCGCCAGCAGCTTGGGTGACGCCCTGCATCAGCCCCAGCATTTT. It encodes CASSLGDALHQPQHF.

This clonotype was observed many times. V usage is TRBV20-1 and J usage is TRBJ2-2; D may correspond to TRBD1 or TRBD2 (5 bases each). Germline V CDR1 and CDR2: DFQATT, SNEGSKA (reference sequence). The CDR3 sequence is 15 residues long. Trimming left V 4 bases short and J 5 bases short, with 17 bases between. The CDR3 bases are TGCAGTGCTACCAATGGGGGTCGGGATACCGGGGAGCTGTTTTTT. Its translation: CSATNGGRDTGELFF.

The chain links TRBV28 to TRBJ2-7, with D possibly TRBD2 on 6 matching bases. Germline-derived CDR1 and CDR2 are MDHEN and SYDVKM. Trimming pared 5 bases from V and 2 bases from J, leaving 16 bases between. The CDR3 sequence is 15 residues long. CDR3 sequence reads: CASSPPGVAAYEQYF. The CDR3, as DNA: TGTGCCAGCAGTCCCCCGGGGGTGGCAGCCTACGAGCAGTACTTC.

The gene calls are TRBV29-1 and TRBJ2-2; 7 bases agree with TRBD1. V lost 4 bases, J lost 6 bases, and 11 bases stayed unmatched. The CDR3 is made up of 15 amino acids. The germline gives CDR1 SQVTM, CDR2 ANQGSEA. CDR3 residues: CSVADGTEGAGELFF. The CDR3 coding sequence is TGCAGCGTTGCCGACGGGACAGAGGGGGCCGGGGAGCTGTTTTTT.

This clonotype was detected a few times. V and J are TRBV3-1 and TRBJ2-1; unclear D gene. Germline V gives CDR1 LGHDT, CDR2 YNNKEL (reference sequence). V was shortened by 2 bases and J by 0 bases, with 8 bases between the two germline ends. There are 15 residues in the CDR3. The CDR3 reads CASSQTLSSYNEQFF. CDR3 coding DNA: TGTGCCAGCAGCCAAACTCTGAGCTCCTACAATGAGCAGTTCTTC.

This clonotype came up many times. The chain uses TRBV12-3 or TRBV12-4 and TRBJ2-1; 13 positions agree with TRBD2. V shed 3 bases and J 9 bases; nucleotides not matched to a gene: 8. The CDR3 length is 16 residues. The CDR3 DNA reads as TGTGCCAGCAGTTTTTGGGGACTAGCGGGATCGGGTGAGCAGTTCTTC. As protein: CASSFWGLAGSGEQFF.

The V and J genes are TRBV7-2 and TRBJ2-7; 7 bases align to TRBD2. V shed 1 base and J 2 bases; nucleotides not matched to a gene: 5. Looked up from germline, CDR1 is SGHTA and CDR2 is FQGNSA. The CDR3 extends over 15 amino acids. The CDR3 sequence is CASSLGGTTTYEQYF. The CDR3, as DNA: TGTGCCAGCAGCTTAGGGGGGACTACAACCTACGAGCAGTACTTC.

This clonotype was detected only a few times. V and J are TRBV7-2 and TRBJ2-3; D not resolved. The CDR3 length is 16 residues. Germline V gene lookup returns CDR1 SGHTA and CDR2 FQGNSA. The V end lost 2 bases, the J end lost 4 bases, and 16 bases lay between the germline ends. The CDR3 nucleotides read TGTGCCAGCAGCTTAAATTTCGGGTTGTCGGCAGATACGCAGTATTTT. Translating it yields CASSLNFGLSADTQYF.

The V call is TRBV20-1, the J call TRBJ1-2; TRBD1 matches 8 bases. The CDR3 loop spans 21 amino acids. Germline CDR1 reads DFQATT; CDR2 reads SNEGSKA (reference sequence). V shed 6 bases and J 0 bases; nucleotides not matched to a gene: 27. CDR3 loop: CSAYPKRLPLTGVKANYGYTF. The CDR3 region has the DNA TGCAGTGCATACCCCAAGAGATTACCGCTGACAGGGGTGAAAGCTAACTATGGCTACACCTTC.

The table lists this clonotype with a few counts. The CDR3 bases are TGTGCCAGCAGCAAAGATAACGAAAGGCTAGCGGCGAACACCGGGGAGCTGTTTTTT. Protein product: CASSKDNERLAANTGELFF. The genes are TRBV21-1 and TRBJ2-2; the D call of TRBD2 is as the table states it, not checked on the DNA. TRBV21-1 counts as a pseudogene. The CDR3 is made up of 19 amino acids.

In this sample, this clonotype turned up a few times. DNA for the CDR3: TGTGCCAGCACCGCTAGCGGGGGGGCCGGTGAGCAGTTCTTC. The encoded protein is CASTASGGAGEQFF. V gene TRBV7-9 combines with J gene TRBJ2-1, with 12 bases lining up with TRBD2. Looked up from germline, CDR1 is SEHNR and CDR2 is FQNEAQ (reference sequence). This CDR3 comprises 14 residues. Losses at the gene ends were 7 bases for V and 9 bases for J; bases not matched to a gene: 7.

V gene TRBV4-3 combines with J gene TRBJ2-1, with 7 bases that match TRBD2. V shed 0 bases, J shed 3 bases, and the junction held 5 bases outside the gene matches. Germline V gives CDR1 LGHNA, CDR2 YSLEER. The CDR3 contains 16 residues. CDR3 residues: CASSQDLGGGYNEQFF. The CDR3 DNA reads TGCGCCAGCAGCCAAGATCTGGGGGGGGGCTACAATGAGCAGTTCTTC.

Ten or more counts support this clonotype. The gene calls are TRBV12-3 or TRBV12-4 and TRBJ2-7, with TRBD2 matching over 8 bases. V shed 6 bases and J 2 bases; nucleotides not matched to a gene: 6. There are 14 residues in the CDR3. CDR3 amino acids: CASSPTSGTYEQYF. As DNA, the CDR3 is TGTGCCAGCAGCCCAACTAGCGGAACCTACGAGCAGTACTTC.